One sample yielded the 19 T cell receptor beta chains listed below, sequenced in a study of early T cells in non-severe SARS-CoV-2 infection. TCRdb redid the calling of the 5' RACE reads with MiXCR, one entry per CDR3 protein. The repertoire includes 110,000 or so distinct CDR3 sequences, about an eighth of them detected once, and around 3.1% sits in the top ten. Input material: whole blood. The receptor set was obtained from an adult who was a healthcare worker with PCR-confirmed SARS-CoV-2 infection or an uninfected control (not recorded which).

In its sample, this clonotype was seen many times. The CDR3 DNA follows: TGTGCCAGCAGCTTCGCAACCCGGGACAGGGATTATGGCTACACCTTC. Translating it yields CASSFATRDRDYGYTF. J is TRBJ1-2 and V is TRBV7-6; TRBD1 agrees at 9 bases. Germline V gene sequence: CDR1 SGHVS, CDR2 FNYEAQ. Germline trimming cut 3 bases from V and 5 bases from J; bases unmatched to any gene: 10. This CDR3 has 16 amino acids.

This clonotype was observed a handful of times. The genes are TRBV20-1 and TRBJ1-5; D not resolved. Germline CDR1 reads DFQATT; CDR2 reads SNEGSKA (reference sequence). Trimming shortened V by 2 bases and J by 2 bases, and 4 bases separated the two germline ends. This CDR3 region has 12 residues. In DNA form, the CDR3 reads TGCAGTGCTAGATTCGGCAATCAGCCCCAGCATTTT. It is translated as CSARFGNQPQHF.

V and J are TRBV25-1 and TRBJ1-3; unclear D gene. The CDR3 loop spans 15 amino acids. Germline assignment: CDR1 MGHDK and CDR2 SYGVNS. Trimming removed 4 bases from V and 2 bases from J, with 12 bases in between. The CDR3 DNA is TGTGCCAGCAGTGCAAGTCAGATTGCTGGAAACACCATATATTTT. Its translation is CASSASQIAGNTIYF.

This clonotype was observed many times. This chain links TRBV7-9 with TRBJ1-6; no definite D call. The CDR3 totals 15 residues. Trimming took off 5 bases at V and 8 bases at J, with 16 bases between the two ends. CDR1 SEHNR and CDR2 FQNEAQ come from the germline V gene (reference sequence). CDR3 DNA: TGTGCCAGCAGCCCAGAGGTCGAAGGCGATTCACCCCTCCACTTT. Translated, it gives CASSPEVEGDSPLHF.

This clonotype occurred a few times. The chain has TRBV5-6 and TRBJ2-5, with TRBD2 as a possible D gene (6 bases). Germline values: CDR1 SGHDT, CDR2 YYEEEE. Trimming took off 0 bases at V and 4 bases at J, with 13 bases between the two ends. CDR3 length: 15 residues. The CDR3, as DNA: TGTGCCAGCAGCTTGGTTGGTAGGGGAGGAGAGACCCAGTACTTC. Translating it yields CASSLVGRGGETQYF.

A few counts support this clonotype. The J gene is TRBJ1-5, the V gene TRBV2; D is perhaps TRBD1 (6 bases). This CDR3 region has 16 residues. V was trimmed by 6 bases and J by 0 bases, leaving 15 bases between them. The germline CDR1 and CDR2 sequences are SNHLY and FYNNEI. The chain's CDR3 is CASRGQREYSNQPQHF. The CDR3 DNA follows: TGTGCCAGCAGAGGACAGAGAGAATATAGCAATCAGCCCCAGCATTTT.

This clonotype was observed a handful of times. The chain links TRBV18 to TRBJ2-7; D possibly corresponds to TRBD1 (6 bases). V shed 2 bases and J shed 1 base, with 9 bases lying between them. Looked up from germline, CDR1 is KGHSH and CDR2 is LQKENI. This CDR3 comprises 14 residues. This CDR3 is CASSPEQGSYEQYF. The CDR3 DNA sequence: TGTGCCAGCTCACCAGAGCAGGGGTCCTACGAGCAGTACTTC.

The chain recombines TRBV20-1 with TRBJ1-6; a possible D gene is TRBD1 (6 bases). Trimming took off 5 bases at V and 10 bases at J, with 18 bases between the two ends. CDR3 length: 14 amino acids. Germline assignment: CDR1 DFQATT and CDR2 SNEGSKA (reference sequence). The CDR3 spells CSASMDRNSSPLHF. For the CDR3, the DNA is TGCAGTGCTTCGATGGACAGAAATTCCTCACCCCTCCACTTT.

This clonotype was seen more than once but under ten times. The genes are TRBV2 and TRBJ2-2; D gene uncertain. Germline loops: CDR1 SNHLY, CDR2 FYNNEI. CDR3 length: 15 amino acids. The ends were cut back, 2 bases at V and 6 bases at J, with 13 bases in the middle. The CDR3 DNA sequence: TGTGCCAGCAGTGAACTTTGGGTTAACCCCGGGGAGCTGTTTTTT. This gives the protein CASSELWVNPGELFF.

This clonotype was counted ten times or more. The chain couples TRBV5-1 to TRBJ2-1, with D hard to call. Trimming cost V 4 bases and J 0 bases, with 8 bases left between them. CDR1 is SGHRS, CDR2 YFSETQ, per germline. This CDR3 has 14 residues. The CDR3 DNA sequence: TGCGCCAGCAGCCCCCCTAACTCCTACAATGAGCAGTTCTTC. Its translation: CASSPPNSYNEQFF.

The CDR3 bases are TGTGCCATTTTGGTGAGGGGGGCTCGTCGATACGAGCAGTACTTC. It codes for CAILVRGARRYEQYF. The chain links TRBV10-3 to TRBJ2-7; perhaps D is TRBD1 or TRBD2 (6 bases each). CDR1 is ENHRY, CDR2 SYGVKD, per germline. V lost 9 bases and J 4 bases, leaving 22 bases between the germline ends. This CDR3 has 15 residues.

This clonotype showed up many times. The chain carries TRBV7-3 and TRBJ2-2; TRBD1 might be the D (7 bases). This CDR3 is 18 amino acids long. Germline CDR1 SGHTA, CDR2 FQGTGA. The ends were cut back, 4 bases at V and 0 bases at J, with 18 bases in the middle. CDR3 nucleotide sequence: TGTGCCAGCAGCTCTAGGGGGGACAGAATTCCGAACACCGGGGAGCTGTTTTTT. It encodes CASSSRGDRIPNTGELFF. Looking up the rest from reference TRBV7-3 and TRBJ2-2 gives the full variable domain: GAGVSQTPSNKVTEKGKYVELRCDPISGHTALYWYRQSLGQGPEFLIYFQGTGAADDSGLPNDRFFAVRPEGSVSTLKIQRTERGDSAVYLCASSSRGDRIPNTGELFFGEGSRLTVL.

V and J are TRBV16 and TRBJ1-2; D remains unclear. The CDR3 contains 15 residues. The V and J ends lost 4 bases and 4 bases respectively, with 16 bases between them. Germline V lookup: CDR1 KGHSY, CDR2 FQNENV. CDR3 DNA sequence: TGTGCCAGCAGCCGCGAGGTTTATCCTCTCTATGGCTACACCTTC. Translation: CASSREVYPLYGYTF. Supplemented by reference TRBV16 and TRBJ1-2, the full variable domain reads GEEVAQTPKHLVRGEGQKAKLYCAPIKGHSYVFWYQQVLKNEFKFLISFQNENVFDETGMPKERFSAKCLPNSPCSLEIQATKLEDSAVYFCASSREVYPLYGYTFGSGTRLTVV.

The CDR3 region has the DNA TGTGCCAGCAGCTTAACAGGAGGGCTTGGTAAAAATTCACCCCTCCACTTT. This translates into CASSLTGGLGKNSPLHF. The V call is TRBV7-9, the J call TRBJ1-6; tentatively, D is TRBD1 (5 bases). Germline CDR1 and CDR2: SEHNR and FQNEAQ (reference sequence). V was shortened by 2 bases and J by 7 bases, with 18 bases between the two germline ends. The CDR3 has 17 residues.

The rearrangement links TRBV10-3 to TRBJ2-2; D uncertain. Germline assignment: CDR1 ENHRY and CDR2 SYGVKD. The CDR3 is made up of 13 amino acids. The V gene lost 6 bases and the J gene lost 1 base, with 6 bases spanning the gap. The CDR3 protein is CAISPENTGELFF. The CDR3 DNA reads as TGTGCCATCAGCCCGGAGAACACCGGGGAGCTGTTTTTT.

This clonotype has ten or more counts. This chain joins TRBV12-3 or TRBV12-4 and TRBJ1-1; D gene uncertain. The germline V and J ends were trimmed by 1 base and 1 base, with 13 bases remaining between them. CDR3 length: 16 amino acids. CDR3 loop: CASSLVSRPPNTEAFF. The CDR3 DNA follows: TGTGCCAGCAGTTTAGTCTCCAGACCCCCGAACACTGAAGCTTTCTTT.

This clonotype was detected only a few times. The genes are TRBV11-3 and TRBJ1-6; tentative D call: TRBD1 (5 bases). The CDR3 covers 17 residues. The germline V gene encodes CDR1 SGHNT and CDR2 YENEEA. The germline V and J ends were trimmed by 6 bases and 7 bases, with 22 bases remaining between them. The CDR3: CASSFQPSGRKNSPLHF. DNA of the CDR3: TGTGCCAGCAGTTTCCAGCCCTCGGGACGGAAGAATTCACCCCTCCACTTT.

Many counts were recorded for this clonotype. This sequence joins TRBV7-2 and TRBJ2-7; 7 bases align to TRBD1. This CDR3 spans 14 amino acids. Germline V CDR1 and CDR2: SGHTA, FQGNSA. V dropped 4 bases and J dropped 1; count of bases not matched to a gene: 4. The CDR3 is CASSSGTASYEQYF. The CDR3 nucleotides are TGTGCCAGCAGCTCTGGGACAGCTTCCTACGAGCAGTACTTC. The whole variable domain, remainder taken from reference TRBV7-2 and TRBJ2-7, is GAGVSQSPSNKVTEKGKDVELRCDPISGHTALYWYRQSLGQGLEFLIYFQGNSAPDKSGLPSDRFSAERTGGSVSTLTIQRTQQEDSAVYLCASSSGTASYEQYFGPGTRLTVT.

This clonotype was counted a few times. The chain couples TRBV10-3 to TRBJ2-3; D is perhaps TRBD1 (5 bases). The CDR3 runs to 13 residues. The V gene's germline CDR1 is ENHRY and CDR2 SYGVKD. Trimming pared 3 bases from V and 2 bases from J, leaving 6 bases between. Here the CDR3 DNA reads TGTGCCATCAGTGACAGGGCCACAGATACGCAGTATTTT. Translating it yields CAISDRATDTQYF.